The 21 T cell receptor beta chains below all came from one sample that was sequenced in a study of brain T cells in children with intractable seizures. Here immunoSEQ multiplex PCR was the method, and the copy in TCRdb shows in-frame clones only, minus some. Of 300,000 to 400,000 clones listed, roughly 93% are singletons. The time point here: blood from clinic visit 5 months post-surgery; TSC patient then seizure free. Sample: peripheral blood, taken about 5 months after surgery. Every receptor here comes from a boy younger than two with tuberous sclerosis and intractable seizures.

The CDR3 DNA reads as TGTGCCAGCAGCCAAGACTACAATGAGCAGTTCTTC. The encoded protein is CASSQDYNEQFF. The chain links TRBV3-1 (or the pseudogene TRBV3-2) to TRBJ2-1; D ambiguous. The ends were cut back, 0 bases at V and 3 bases at J, with 0 bases in the middle. The CDR3 extends over 12 amino acids. From germline, CDR1 is LGHDT and CDR2 YNNKEL (reference sequence).

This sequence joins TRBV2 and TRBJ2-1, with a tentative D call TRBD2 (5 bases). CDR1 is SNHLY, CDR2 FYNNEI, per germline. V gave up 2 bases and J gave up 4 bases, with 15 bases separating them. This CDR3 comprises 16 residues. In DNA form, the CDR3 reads TGTGCCAGCAGTGAATTTCGACTAAGAGTATACAATGAGCAGTTCTTC. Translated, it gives CASSEFRLRVYNEQFF. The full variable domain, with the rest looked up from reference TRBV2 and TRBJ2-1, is EPEVTQTPSHQVTQMGQEVILRCVPISNHLYFYWYRQILGQKVEFLVSFYNNEISEKSEIFDDQFSVERPDGSNFTLKIRSTKLEDSAMYFCASSEFRLRVYNEQFFGPGTRLTVL.

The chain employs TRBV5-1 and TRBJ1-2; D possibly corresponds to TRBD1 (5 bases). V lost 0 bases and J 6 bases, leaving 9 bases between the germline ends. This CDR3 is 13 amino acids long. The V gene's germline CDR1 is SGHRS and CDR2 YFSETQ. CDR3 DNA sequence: TGCGCCAGCAGCTTGGAGGGACCTGATGGCTACACCTTC. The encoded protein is CASSLEGPDGYTF.

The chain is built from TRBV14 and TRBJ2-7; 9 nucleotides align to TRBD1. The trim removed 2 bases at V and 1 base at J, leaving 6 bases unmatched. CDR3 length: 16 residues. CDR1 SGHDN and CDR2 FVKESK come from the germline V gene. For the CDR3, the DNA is TGTGCCAGCAGCCAATGGGGGACAGGGACTTCCTACGAGCAGTACTTC. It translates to CASSQWGTGTSYEQYF.

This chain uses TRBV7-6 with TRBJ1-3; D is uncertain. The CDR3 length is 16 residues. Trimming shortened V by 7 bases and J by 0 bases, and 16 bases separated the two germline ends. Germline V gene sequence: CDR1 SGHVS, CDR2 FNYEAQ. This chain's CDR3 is CASTLQMRHSGNTIYF. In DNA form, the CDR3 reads TGTGCCAGCACGCTACAAATGCGCCACTCTGGAAACACCATATATTTT.

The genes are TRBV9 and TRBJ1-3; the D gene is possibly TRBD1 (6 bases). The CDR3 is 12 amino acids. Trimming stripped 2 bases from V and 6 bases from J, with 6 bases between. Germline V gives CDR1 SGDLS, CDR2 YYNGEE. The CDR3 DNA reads TGTGCCAGCAGCGTGGGGGCAAACACCATATATTTT. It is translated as CASSVGANTIYF.

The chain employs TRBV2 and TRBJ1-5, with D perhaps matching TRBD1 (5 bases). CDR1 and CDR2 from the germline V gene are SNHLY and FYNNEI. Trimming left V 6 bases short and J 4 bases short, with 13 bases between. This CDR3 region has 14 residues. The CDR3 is CASRGRGINQPQHF. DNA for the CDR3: TGTGCCAGCAGGGGACGGGGAATTAATCAGCCCCAGCATTTT. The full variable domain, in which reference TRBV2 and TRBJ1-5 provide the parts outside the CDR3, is EPEVTQTPSHQVTQMGQEVILRCVPISNHLYFYWYRQILGQKVEFLVSFYNNEISEKSEIFDDQFSVERPDGSNFTLKIRSTKLEDSAMYFCASRGRGINQPQHFGDGTRLSIL.

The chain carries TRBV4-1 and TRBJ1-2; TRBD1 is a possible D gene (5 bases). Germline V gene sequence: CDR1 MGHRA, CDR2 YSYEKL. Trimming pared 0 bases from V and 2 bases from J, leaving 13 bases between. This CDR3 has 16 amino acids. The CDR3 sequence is CASSQDGAPANYGYTF. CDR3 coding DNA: TGCGCCAGCAGCCAAGATGGGGCTCCAGCGAACTATGGCTACACCTTC.

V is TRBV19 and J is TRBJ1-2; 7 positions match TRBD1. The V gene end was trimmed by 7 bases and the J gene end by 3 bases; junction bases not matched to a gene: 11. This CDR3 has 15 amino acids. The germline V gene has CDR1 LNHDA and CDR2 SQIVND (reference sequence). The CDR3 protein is CASTAGGQADYGYTF. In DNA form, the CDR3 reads TGTGCCAGTACCGCAGGAGGACAGGCGGACTATGGCTACACCTTC.

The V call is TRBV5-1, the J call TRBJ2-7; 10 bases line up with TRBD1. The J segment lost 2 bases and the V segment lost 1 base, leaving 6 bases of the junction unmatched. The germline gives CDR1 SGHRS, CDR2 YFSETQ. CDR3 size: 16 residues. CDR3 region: CASSLTGTGDPYEQYF. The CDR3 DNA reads TGCGCCAGCAGCTTGACCGGGACAGGGGACCCCTACGAGCAGTACTTC.

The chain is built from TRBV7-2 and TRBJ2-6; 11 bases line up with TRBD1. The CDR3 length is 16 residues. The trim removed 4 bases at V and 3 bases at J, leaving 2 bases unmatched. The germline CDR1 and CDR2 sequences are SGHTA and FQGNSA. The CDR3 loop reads CASSWTGGFGANVLTF. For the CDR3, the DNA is TGTGCCAGCAGCTGGACAGGGGGCTTTGGGGCCAACGTCCTGACTTTC.

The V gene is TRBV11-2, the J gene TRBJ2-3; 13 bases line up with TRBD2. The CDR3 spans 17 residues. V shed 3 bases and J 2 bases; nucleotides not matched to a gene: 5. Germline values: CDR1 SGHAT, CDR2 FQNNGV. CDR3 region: CASSFRGLAGSTDTQYF. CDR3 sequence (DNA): TGTGCCAGCAGCTTCCGGGGACTAGCGGGGTCCACAGATACGCAGTATTTT. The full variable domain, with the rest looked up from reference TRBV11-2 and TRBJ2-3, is EAGVAQSPRYKIIEKRQSVAFWCNPISGHATLYWYQQILGQGPKLLIQFQNNGVVDDSQLPKDRFSAERLKGVDSTLKIQPAKLEDSAVYLCASSFRGLAGSTDTQYFGPGTRLTVL.

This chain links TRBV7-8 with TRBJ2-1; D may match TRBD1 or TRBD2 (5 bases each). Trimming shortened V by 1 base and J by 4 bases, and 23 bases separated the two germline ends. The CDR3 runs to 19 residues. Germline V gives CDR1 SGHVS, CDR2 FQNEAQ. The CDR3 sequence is CASSLVNGTHRRLYNEQFF. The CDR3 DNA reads TGTGCCAGCAGCTTAGTAAACGGGACCCACCGAAGATTATACAATGAGCAGTTCTTC.

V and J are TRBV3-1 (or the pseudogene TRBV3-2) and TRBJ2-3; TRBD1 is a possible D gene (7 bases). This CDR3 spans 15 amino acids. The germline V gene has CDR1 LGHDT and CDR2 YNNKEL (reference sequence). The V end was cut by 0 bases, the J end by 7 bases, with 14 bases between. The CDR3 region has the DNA TGTGCCAGCAGCCAAGACCCAGGGGGGAAATATACGCAGTATTTT. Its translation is CASSQDPGGKYTQYF.

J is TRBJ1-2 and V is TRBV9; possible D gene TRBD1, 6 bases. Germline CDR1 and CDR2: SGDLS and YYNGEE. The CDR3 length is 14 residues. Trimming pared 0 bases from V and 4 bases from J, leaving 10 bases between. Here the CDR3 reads CASSVVGGGYGYTF. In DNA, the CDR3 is TGTGCCAGCAGCGTAGTGGGGGGCGGCTATGGCTACACCTTC.

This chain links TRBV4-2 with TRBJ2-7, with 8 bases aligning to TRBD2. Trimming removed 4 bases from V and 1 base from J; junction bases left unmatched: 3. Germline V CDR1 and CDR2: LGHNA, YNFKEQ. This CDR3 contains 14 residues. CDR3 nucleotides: TGTGCCAGCAGCCCCGGGACTAGATCCTACGAGCAGTACTTC. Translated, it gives CASSPGTRSYEQYF.

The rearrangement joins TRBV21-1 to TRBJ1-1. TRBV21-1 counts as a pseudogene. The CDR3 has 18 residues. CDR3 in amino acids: CASSKMGWGGPENTEAFF. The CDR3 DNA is TGTGCCAGCAGCAAAATGGGGTGGGGGGGGCCGGAGAACACTGAAGCTTTCTTT.

CDR3 in DNA: TGTGCCAGCAGCTTGTACGACACAGATACGCAGTATTTT. Protein product: CASSLYDTDTQYF. The rearrangement uses TRBV5-5 and TRBJ2-3; D unresolved. With 1 base removed from V and 2 bases from J, the gap between germline ends came to 5 bases. Germline V CDR1 and CDR2: SGHKS, YYEKEE (reference sequence). The CDR3 sequence is 13 residues long.

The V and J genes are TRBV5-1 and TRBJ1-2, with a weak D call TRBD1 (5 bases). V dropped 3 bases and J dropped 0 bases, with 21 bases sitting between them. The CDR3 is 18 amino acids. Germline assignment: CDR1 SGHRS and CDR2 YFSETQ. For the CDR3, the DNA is TGCGCCAGCAGCTGGGGATATCGGGAGGGGTTAGCTAACTATGGCTACACCTTC. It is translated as CASSWGYREGLANYGYTF.

The CDR3 region is CASSTRTEGIDQPQHF. The CDR3 DNA sequence: TGTGCCAGTAGCACCAGGACAGAGGGGATAGATCAGCCCCAGCATTTT. V is TRBV19 and J is TRBJ1-5; TRBD1 might be the D (6 bases). Looked up from germline, CDR1 is LNHDA and CDR2 is SQIVND (reference sequence). The CDR3 is made up of 16 amino acids. The V gene lost 6 bases and the J gene lost 5 bases, with 20 bases spanning the gap. The full variable domain, its missing parts supplied by reference TRBV19 and TRBJ1-5, is DGGITQSPKYLFRKEGQNVTLSCEQNLNHDAMYWYRQDPGQGLRLIYYSQIVNDFQKGDIAEGYSVSREKKESFPLTVTSAQKNPTAFYLCASSTRTEGIDQPQHFGDGTRLSIL.

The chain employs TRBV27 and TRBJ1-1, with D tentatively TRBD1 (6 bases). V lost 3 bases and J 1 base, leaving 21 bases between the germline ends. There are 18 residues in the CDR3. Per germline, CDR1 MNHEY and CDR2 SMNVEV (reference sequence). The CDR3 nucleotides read TGTGCCAGCAGTTTGGCAGCGGAGCACGGACAGTCGAACACTGAAGCTTTCTTT. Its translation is CASSLAAEHGQSNTEAFF.